The 7 T cell receptor beta chains below all came from one sample that was sequenced in a study of PD-1 blockade in classical Hodgkin lymphoma. Libraries were prepared by immunoSEQ multiplex PCR; TCRdb keeps only in-frame clonotypes and omits some of them. The repertoire holds 50,000 to 75,000 clones, more than 70% seen once, with around 5% in the top ten. Patients all relapsed after autologous stem cell transplantation, and there was variation in brentuximab vedotin exposure. Here the sequenced sample was peripheral blood mononuclear cells (PBMCs), taken before the second cycle of nivolumab. These receptors all come from a human donor with classical Hodgkin lymphoma.

The CDR3 protein is CASSFSPFRTATNYGYTF. The CDR3 region has the DNA TGTGCCAGCAGCTTTAGCCCTTTTCGGACAGCTACTAACTATGGCTACACCTTC. The chain recombines TRBV11-2 with TRBJ1-2, with D maybe TRBD1 (6 bases). Germline-derived CDR1 and CDR2 are SGHAT and FQNNGV. This CDR3 is built from 18 residues. V was shortened by 3 bases and J by 0 bases, with 20 bases between the two germline ends.

The V and J genes are TRBV5-1 and TRBJ2-1; TRBD1 agrees at 9 bases. The ends lost 1 base at V and 4 bases at J; junction bases unmatched: 6. Germline-derived CDR1 and CDR2 are SGHRS and YFSETQ. The CDR3 runs to 16 residues. Here the CDR3 DNA reads TGCGCCAGCAGCTTGACGGGACAGGGAGAGTACAATGAGCAGTTCTTC. As protein: CASSLTGQGEYNEQFF.

This clone has only a few counts. J is TRBJ2-7 and V is TRBV28; D remains unclear. The CDR3 length is 15 residues. Germline CDR1 and CDR2: MDHEN and SYDVKM. Trimming took off 7 bases at V and 3 bases at J, with 19 bases between the two ends. The CDR3 loop reads CASMDLTNVYYEQYF. CDR3 coding DNA: TGTGCCAGCATGGATCTAACAAATGTGTACTACGAGCAGTACTTC.

The genes are TRBV19 and TRBJ1-2; D is unresolved. Deletions cut 7 bases from V and 4 bases from J, with 10 bases between. This CDR3 has 12 residues. Germline V CDR1 and CDR2: LNHDA, SQIVND (reference sequence). The CDR3 sequence: CASTAATYGYTF. CDR3 sequence (DNA): TGTGCCAGTACGGCAGCGACCTATGGCTACACCTTC.

The rearrangement links TRBV5-1 to TRBJ1-2, with D perhaps TRBD1 (6 bases). V was clipped by 3 bases and J by 8 bases, with 29 bases between them. The germline CDR1 and CDR2 sequences are SGHRS and YFSETQ. CDR3 length: 18 residues. This CDR3 reads CASSSGNLRDILTAGYTF. As DNA, the CDR3 is TGCGCCAGCAGCTCCGGGAATCTCCGGGACATCCTAACCGCGGGCTACACCTTC.

The gene calls are TRBV28 and TRBJ1-1; D uncertain. Trimming removed 6 bases at V and 2 bases at J, with 4 bases between. In germline, CDR1 is MDHEN, CDR2 SYDVKM. CDR3 length: 11 residues. Here the CDR3 DNA reads TGTGCCAGCAGGGGAAACACTGAAGCTTTCTTT. As protein: CASRGNTEAFF.

This clone appeared a single time. The V and J genes are TRBV28 and TRBJ2-6; no clear D. Germline assignment: CDR1 MDHEN and CDR2 SYDVKM. The V end lost 11 bases, the J end lost 0 bases, and 14 bases lay between the germline ends. The CDR3 length is 15 residues. CDR3 coding DNA: TGTGCCTCTGCCAGACCCAGCTCTGGGGCCAACGTCCTGACTTTC. It specifies CASARPSSGANVLTF.